Listed here are 28 T cell receptor beta chains from one sample, sequenced in a study of OX40 agonist ivuxolimab in advanced cancers. TCRdb's copy holds only in-frame clones and misses some; the assay was immunoSEQ multiplex PCR. The sample includes 71,000 or so clones, about 84% of them seen just once. This sample comprised CD4+ or CD8+ T cells sorted from blood, obtained in a trial of the OX40 agonist ivuxolimab. The receptors here all came from an adult with an advanced solid tumor such as melanoma, head and neck, liver or kidney cancer.

The chain couples TRBV6-5 to TRBJ1-3, with 9 positions matching TRBD1. Germline trimming cut 5 bases from V and 2 bases from J; bases unmatched to any gene: 4. This CDR3 comprises 15 residues. The germline V gene has CDR1 MNHEY and CDR2 SVGAGI. In DNA form, the CDR3 reads TGTGCCAGCAGTACCGGGACAGGGACTGGAAACACCATATATTTT. Its protein is CASSTGTGTGNTIYF.

The rearrangement links TRBV5-1 to TRBJ2-7; TRBD1 matches at 9 bases. The V gene's germline CDR1 is SGHRS and CDR2 YFSETQ. V lost 4 bases to trimming and J lost 6 bases; unmatched junction nucleotides: 8. This CDR3 contains 14 residues. The CDR3 DNA follows: TGCGCCAGCAGCCAAATGGGACAGGGAGGCGAGCAGTACGTC. Translated: CASSQMGQGGEQYV.

The chain couples TRBV5-6 to TRBJ2-7, with 8 bases identical to TRBD1. Trimming took 1 base from V and 0 from J; bases not matched to a gene: 6. The CDR3 length is 16 residues. From germline, CDR1 is SGHDT and CDR2 YYEEEE. The CDR3 loop reads CASSLRRQGASYEQYV. CDR3 coding DNA: TGTGCCAGCAGCTTGAGGAGGCAGGGGGCCTCCTACGAGCAGTACGTC.

This sequence joins TRBV5-4 and TRBJ2-4; 7 bases fit TRBD1. Germline values: CDR1 SGHNT, CDR2 YYREEE (reference sequence). V dropped 0 bases and J dropped 3; count of bases not matched to a gene: 9. The CDR3 loop spans 17 amino acids. The CDR3 DNA reads TGTGCCAGCAGCTTGGAAGGAGGTCAGGGGGACAAAAACATTCAGTACTTC. It is translated as CASSLEGGQGDKNIQYF.

This chain links TRBV6-5 with TRBJ2-1, with D unclear. Trimming left V 5 bases short and J 6 bases short, with 14 bases between. Germline-derived CDR1 and CDR2 are MNHEY and SVGAGI. The CDR3 totals 14 residues. CDR3 DNA sequence: TGTGCCAGCAGTACACCTCTCAAGGGCAATGAGCAGTTCTTC. As protein: CASSTPLKGNEQFF.

This clone appeared once. DNA of the CDR3: TGTGCCAGCACCCCGGGACAGGGGGCGGGTGGCTACACCTTC. Translated, it gives CASTPGQGAGGYTF. The chain recombines TRBV6-4 with TRBJ1-2; 12 bases line up with TRBD1. Germline assignment: CDR1 MRHNA and CDR2 SNTAGT. This CDR3 is built from 14 residues. J gave up 7 bases and V 7 bases, and 7 bases lay outside the gene matches.

This clone was recorded only once. This sequence joins TRBV6-6 and TRBJ2-5, with 8 bases lining up with TRBD1. V dropped 6 bases and J dropped 4; count of bases not matched to a gene: 10. The CDR3 spans 15 residues. Germline assignment: CDR1 MNHNY and CDR2 SVGAGI (reference sequence). As DNA, the CDR3 is TGTGCCAGCAGGGACAAGGACAGGGTCACAGAGACCCAGTACTTC. As protein: CASRDKDRVTETQYF.

The rearrangement joins TRBV5-1 to TRBJ1-1; a possible D gene is TRBD1 (6 bases). Germline CDR1 SGHRS, CDR2 YFSETQ. Trimming shortened V by 4 bases and J by 1 base, and 11 bases separated the two germline ends. This CDR3 spans 14 amino acids. DNA for the CDR3: TGCGCCAGCAGCCCCGGGACACAGAACACTGAAGCTTTCTTT. It codes for CASSPGTQNTEAFF. Based on the CDR3 plus reference TRBV5-1 and TRBJ1-1, the full variable domain is KAGVTQTPRYLIKTRGQQVTLSCSPISGHRSVSWYQQTPGQGLQFLFEYFSETQRNKGNFPGRFSGRQFSNSRSEMNVSTLELGDSALYLCASSPGTQNTEAFFGQGTRLTVV.

V is TRBV29-1 and J is TRBJ1-6, with 8 bases fitting TRBD1. The CDR3 is 13 residues long. CDR1 is SQVTM and CDR2 is ANQGSEA in the germline V gene. V trimming: 7 bases; J trimming: 7 bases; junction bases outside the gene matches: 6. The CDR3: CSALTGDNSPLHF. The CDR3 bases are TGCAGCGCCTTGACAGGGGACAATTCACCCCTCCACTTT.

The chain recombines TRBV11-3 with TRBJ2-1; TRBD2 matches at 8 bases. Germline loops: CDR1 SGHNT, CDR2 YENEEA. The CDR3 runs to 16 residues. The ends lost 5 bases at V and 7 bases at J; junction bases unmatched: 13. CDR3 loop: CASSTREGGRSNEQFF. For the CDR3, the DNA is TGTGCCAGCAGCACCCGGGAGGGGGGCCGCTCGAATGAGCAGTTCTTC. The full variable domain, completed using reference TRBV11-3 and TRBJ2-1, is EAGVVQSPRYKIIEKKQPVAFWCNPISGHNTLYWYLQNLGQGPELLIRYENEEAVDDSQLPKDRFSAERLKGVDSTLKIQPAELGDSAVYLCASSTREGGRSNEQFFGPGTRLTVL.

The chain couples TRBV4-1 to TRBJ2-2, with unresolved D. The CDR3 covers 16 residues. With 1 base removed from V and 4 bases from J, the gap between germline ends came to 13 bases. The germline gives CDR1 MGHRA, CDR2 YSYEKL. CDR3: CASSQGVAPSTGELFF. The CDR3, as DNA: TGCGCCAGCAGCCAAGGTGTAGCTCCGTCCACCGGGGAGCTGTTTTTT.

This clone was picked up a small number of times. The chain recombines TRBV6-6 with TRBJ2-3; D is unresolved. V lost 5 bases and J 4 bases, leaving 16 bases between the germline ends. Germline values: CDR1 MNHNY, CDR2 SVGAGI (reference sequence). The CDR3 runs 15 residues. CDR3 in DNA: TGTGCCAGCAGTCGTGATACAACATCTCCAGATACGCAGTATTTT. It is translated as CASSRDTTSPDTQYF.

The chain carries TRBV28 and TRBJ1-4, with TRBD1 as a possible D gene (5 bases). The germline gives CDR1 MDHEN, CDR2 SYDVKM. CDR3 length: 15 residues. Deletions cut 6 bases from V and 2 bases from J, with 13 bases between. For the CDR3, the DNA is TGTGCCAGCAGGCAGGGCGGCGGGACTAATGAAAAACTGTTTTTT. It encodes CASRQGGGTNEKLFF.

CDR3 sequence: CASSIEPILGEQYF. The CDR3 nucleotides are TGTGCCAGTAGTATAGAACCCATTCTGGGCGAGCAGTACTTC. V and J are TRBV19 and TRBJ2-5; D ambiguous. The DNA matches TRBJ2-7 better at its end, which makes the J call doubtful. The CDR3 runs 14 residues. The germline V gene encodes CDR1 LNHDA and CDR2 SQIVND (reference sequence).

This clone was detected once. The chain recombines TRBV27 with TRBJ1-4; tentative D call: TRBD1 (6 bases). V lost 3 bases and J 8 bases, leaving 10 bases between the germline ends. The CDR3 sequence is 13 residues long. The germline gives CDR1 MNHEY, CDR2 SMNVEV (reference sequence). CDR3 protein: CASSFQGREKLFF. CDR3 DNA sequence: TGTGCCAGCAGTTTCCAGGGGCGGGAAAAACTGTTTTTT.

V gene TRBV11-2 combines with J gene TRBJ1-2; D perhaps matches TRBD1 (6 bases). V dropped 6 bases and J dropped 8 bases, with 19 bases sitting between them. Germline-derived CDR1 and CDR2 are SGHAT and FQNNGV. This CDR3 has 14 residues. The chain's CDR3 is CASRKPAGGGGYTF. The CDR3, as DNA: TGTGCCAGCAGGAAACCCGCGGGGGGCGGAGGCTACACCTTC.

The chain couples TRBV4-3 to TRBJ2-1; 10 positions agree with TRBD2. CDR1 and CDR2 (germline): LGHNA, YSLEER. The CDR3 runs to 17 residues. The ends lost 1 base at V and 2 bases at J; junction bases unmatched: 5. The CDR3 DNA is TGCGCCAGCAGCCAAGCCCCTAGCGGGAGTACCTACAATGAGCAGTTCTTC. It codes for CASSQAPSGSTYNEQFF.

The V call is TRBV4-1, the J call TRBJ1-6, with D unresolved. The CDR3 loop spans 16 amino acids. Germline V gene sequence: CDR1 MGHRA, CDR2 YSYEKL. V dropped 3 bases and J dropped 7 bases, with 16 bases sitting between them. CDR3 protein: CASSHPGAALNSPLHF. The CDR3 DNA reads TGCGCCAGCAGCCATCCCGGCGCAGCCCTAAATTCACCCCTCCACTTT.

The chain carries TRBV11-1 and TRBJ2-7; the D gene is possibly TRBD2 (6 bases). V lost 5 bases to trimming and J lost 2 bases, with 10 bases between them. Germline V gene data show CDR1 as SGHAT and CDR2 as FQDESV (reference sequence). The CDR3 covers 13 residues. The CDR3 DNA reads TGTGCCAGCAGCAGCGGGTTCACCTACGAGCAGTACTTC. It specifies CASSSGFTYEQYF.

V and J are TRBV2 and TRBJ1-1; the D is unclear. Germline CDR1 and CDR2: SNHLY and FYNNEI. V was cut by 6 bases and J by 4 bases, with 15 bases left in between. The CDR3 extends over 14 amino acids. For the CDR3, the DNA is TGTGCCAGCAGCCCCCAAGGAAGGAGCACTGAAGCTTTCTTT. Residues: CASSPQGRSTEAFF.

The J gene is TRBJ2-1, the V gene TRBV10-3; 11 positions agree with TRBD2. Germline V lookup: CDR1 ENHRY, CDR2 SYGVKD. This CDR3 has 18 residues. Trimming at V came to 0 bases and at J to 4 bases, leaving 8 bases not matched to a gene. In DNA, the CDR3 is TGTGCCATCAGTGAGTCTCGCTCTAGCGGGAGGAGGTACAATGAGCAGTTCTTC. Protein product: CAISESRSSGRRYNEQFF.

The CDR3 DNA is TGTGCCAGCAGCGTAGCTTATGAGGGATGGGTTGAGCAGTTCTTC. Amino acids: CASSVAYEGWVEQFF. This rearrangement joins TRBV9 to TRBJ2-1; TRBD2 might be the D (5 bases). Germline lookup yields CDR1 SGDLS and CDR2 YYNGEE. There are 15 residues in the CDR3. Trimming shortened V by 0 bases and J by 9 bases, and 16 bases separated the two germline ends. Based on the CDR3 plus reference TRBV9 and TRBJ2-1, the full variable domain is DSGVTQTPKHLITATGQRVTLRCSPRSGDLSVYWYQQSLDQGLQFLIQYYNGEERAKGNILERFSAQQFPDLHSELNLSSLELGDSALYFCASSVAYEGWVEQFFGPGTRLTVL.

This clone was seen only once. The chain carries TRBV5-8 and TRBJ1-1; TRBD1 aligns across 7 bases. The CDR3 runs to 14 residues. CDR1 SGHTS and CDR2 YDEGEE come from the germline V gene. Trimming took 3 bases from V and 3 from J; bases not matched to a gene: 5. CDR3 DNA: TGTGCCAGCAGCTCAAGGGACAGCTACACTGAAGCTTTCTTT. Protein sequence: CASSSRDSYTEAFF.

The J gene is TRBJ2-7, the V gene TRBV6-5; 7 positions match TRBD1. V was clipped by 6 bases and J by 5 bases; unmatched bases: 7. Germline-derived CDR1 and CDR2 are MNHEY and SVGAGI. The CDR3 totals 13 residues. The CDR3 region is CASSVTGFDEQYF. As DNA, the CDR3 is TGTGCCAGCAGCGTGACAGGGTTCGACGAGCAGTACTTC.

This chain links TRBV6-1 with TRBJ2-2; D is perhaps TRBD2 (5 bases). Trimming pared 3 bases from V and 6 bases from J, leaving 5 bases between. The germline gives CDR1 MNHNS, CDR2 SASEGT. The CDR3 contains 12 residues. CDR3 residues: CASSDGAGELFF. The CDR3 region has the DNA TGTGCCAGCAGTGACGGGGCCGGGGAGCTGTTTTTT.

The rearrangement links TRBV30 to TRBJ2-6; tentatively, D is TRBD2 (5 bases). Germline V gives CDR1 GTSNPN, CDR2 SVGIG (reference sequence). V shed 2 bases and J shed 3 bases, with 17 bases lying between them. The CDR3 consists of 17 residues. CDR3 sequence reads: CAWSSLGTGFGANVLTF. Written as DNA, the CDR3 is TGTGCCTGGAGTTCCCTGGGTACGGGATTTGGGGCCAACGTCCTGACTTTC.

This chain joins TRBV7-2 and TRBJ1-4; D ambiguous. CDR3 length equals 13 residues. Germline-derived CDR1 and CDR2 are SGHTA and FQGNSA. Trimming cost V 7 bases and J 3 bases, with 9 bases left between them. The CDR3 loop is CASNGESNEKLFF. CDR3 in DNA: TGTGCCAGCAATGGGGAGTCTAATGAAAAACTGTTTTTT.

The V gene is TRBV28, the J gene TRBJ1-1, with D possibly being TRBD1 (5 bases). The CDR3 totals 15 residues. CDR1 and CDR2 from the germline V gene are MDHEN and SYDVKM. V was clipped by 2 bases and J by 5 bases, with 15 bases between them. The CDR3 is CASSLDPGRGTEAFF. The CDR3 bases are TGTGCCAGCAGTTTAGACCCCGGGAGGGGTACTGAAGCTTTCTTT.